Shown below are 24 T cell receptor beta chains from a single sample sequenced in a study of blood T cell repertoires in COVID-19. Measured with immunoSEQ multiplex PCR; TCRdb has only the in-frame clones, and not every one. This table holds 200,000 to 300,000 clones, over 80% found once. Sequenced material: peripheral blood. The receptor set was obtained from a woman between 55 and 75 years old with active or convalescent COVID-19.

The rearrangement links TRBV4-1 to TRBJ2-3; 8 bases are a match to TRBD2. This CDR3 comprises 16 residues. The V gene's germline CDR1 is MGHRA and CDR2 YSYEKL. The junction had 7 bases not matched to a gene; V was cut back by 5 bases and J by 0 bases. The CDR3 region is CASSFQAGASTDTQYF. CDR3 coding DNA: TGCGCCAGCAGCTTTCAAGCGGGAGCTAGCACAGATACGCAGTATTTT.

The rearrangement joins TRBV2 to TRBJ1-4; TRBD1 aligns across 7 bases. The CDR3 length is 15 residues. Germline values: CDR1 SNHLY, CDR2 FYNNEI. The V and J ends lost 7 bases and 3 bases, in that order; junction bases with no gene match: 8. The CDR3 nucleotides read TGTGCCAGCAATCGGGAGGGGGCCTCTAATGAAAAACTGTTTTTT. Its protein product is CASNREGASNEKLFF.

With regard to this clone: Possible read error: a much larger clone is one base away. This sample also contains other DNA sequences that code for the same CDR3. The chain joins TRBV24-1 to TRBJ1-5; TRBD1 agrees at 9 bases. Germline loops: CDR1 KGHDR, CDR2 SFDVKD. Trimming at V came to 9 bases and at J to 0 bases, leaving 2 bases not matched to a gene. The CDR3 is 14 residues long. The CDR3 spells CATWTGDSNQPQHF. Written as DNA, the CDR3 is TGTGCCACCTGGACAGGGGATAGCAATCAGCCCCAGCATTTT.

This chain links TRBV6-1 with TRBJ1-5; D gene ambiguous. The ends were cut back, 2 bases at V and 6 bases at J, with 11 bases in the middle. This CDR3 region has 14 residues. Germline CDR1 is MNHNS and CDR2 is SASEGT. In DNA, the CDR3 is TGTGCCAGCAGTGAATTTCGGGGTGGTCAGCCCCAGCATTTT. Encoded protein: CASSEFRGGQPQHF.

The rearrangement uses TRBV27 and TRBJ1-1; a weak D match, TRBD1 (5 bases). Germline CDR1 and CDR2: MNHEY and SMNVEV (reference sequence). The CDR3 spans 15 residues. V was cut by 6 bases and J by 0 bases, with 14 bases left in between. CDR3 in DNA: TGTGCCAGCAGCTCCGGCGGGGCCGTGAACACTGAAGCTTTCTTT. Translating gives CASSSGGAVNTEAFF.

The gene calls are TRBV27 and TRBJ1-2; D is unresolved. The CDR3 contains 13 residues. The germline V gene encodes CDR1 MNHEY and CDR2 SMNVEV (reference sequence). Trimming removed 5 bases at V and 4 bases at J, with 11 bases between. CDR3 DNA sequence: TGTGCCAGCAGTACCACCCGCGGCTATGGCTACACCTTC. Translated, it gives CASSTTRGYGYTF.

This clone was counted a single time. This chain uses TRBV5-1 with TRBJ2-5; D is possibly TRBD2 (8 bases). The CDR3 extends over 15 amino acids. V shed 0 bases and J shed 9 bases, with 18 bases lying between them. Germline V CDR1 and CDR2: SGHRS, YFSETQ. CDR3 coding DNA: TGCGCCAGCAGCTTGGGACCGGACAGGCGGGGGGCCCAGTACTTC. Its translation is CASSLGPDRRGAQYF. Together with reference TRBV5-1 and TRBJ2-5, the CDR3 gives the full variable domain: KAGVTQTPRYLIKTRGQQVTLSCSPISGHRSVSWYQQTPGQGLQFLFEYFSETQRNKGNFPGRFSGRQFSNSRSEMNVSTLELGDSALYLCASSLGPDRRGAQYFGPGTRLLVL.

The V and J genes are TRBV18 and TRBJ2-1; TRBD1 matches at 8 bases. The germline gives CDR1 KGHSH, CDR2 LQKENI. V lost 3 bases to trimming and J lost 1 base; unmatched junction nucleotides: 11. The CDR3 consists of 18 residues. In DNA, the CDR3 is TGTGCCAGCTCACCCTTATCAGGACAGGGAGCGTCCTACAATGAGCAGTTCTTC. Encoded protein: CASSPLSGQGASYNEQFF. Full variable domain (rest looked up from reference TRBV18 and TRBJ2-1): NAGVMQNPRHLVRRRGQEARLRCSPMKGHSHVYWYRQLPEEGLKFMVYLQKENIIDESGMPKERFSAEFPKEGPSILRIQQVVRGDSAAYFCASSPLSGQGASYNEQFFGPGTRLTVL.

The chain links TRBV5-1 to TRBJ2-7; a weak D match, TRBD2 (5 bases). Looked up from germline, CDR1 is SGHRS and CDR2 is YFSETQ. V shed 4 bases and J shed 6 bases, with 17 bases lying between them. The CDR3 runs 14 residues. The CDR3 here is CASSPNTTRFEQYF. The CDR3 DNA reads TGCGCCAGCAGCCCTAACACCACTAGATTCGAGCAGTACTTC.

The V gene is TRBV6-1, the J gene TRBJ2-7, with D maybe TRBD1 (6 bases). The CDR3 contains 14 residues. In germline, CDR1 is MNHNS, CDR2 SASEGT. V was clipped by 2 bases and J by 4 bases, with 12 bases between them. The CDR3 here is CASSESGDLYEQYF. Here the CDR3 DNA reads TGTGCCAGCAGTGAATCAGGGGACCTATACGAGCAGTACTTC.

This clone was observed a handful of times. The chain is built from TRBV28 and TRBJ2-2; a weak D match, TRBD2 (6 bases). V was shortened by 7 bases and J by 3 bases, with 9 bases between the two germline ends. This CDR3 region has 13 residues. The germline V gene has CDR1 MDHEN and CDR2 SYDVKM. CDR3 in amino acids: CASKGEDTGELFF. The DNA of the CDR3 is TGTGCCAGCAAAGGGGAGGACACCGGGGAGCTGTTTTTT.

The V call is TRBV28, the J call TRBJ1-1; TRBD1 matches 8 bases. The germline CDR1 and CDR2 sequences are MDHEN and SYDVKM. This CDR3 region has 15 residues. Trimming took 7 bases from V and 0 from J; bases not matched to a gene: 7. The CDR3 DNA follows: TGTGCCAGCACCGAACACAGGGGGTTGAACACTGAAGCTTTCTTT. Translated: CASTEHRGLNTEAFF.

The chain is built from TRBV12-3 or TRBV12-4 and TRBJ1-3, with D unresolved. The ends were cut back, 7 bases at V and 3 bases at J, with 10 bases in the middle. The CDR3 length is 13 residues. For the CDR3, the DNA is TGTGCCAGCACCCCGGTCCTTGGAAACACCATATATTTT. This codes for CASTPVLGNTIYF.

The rearrangement links TRBV3-1 (or the pseudogene TRBV3-2) to TRBJ2-1, with D possibly being TRBD1 (6 bases). V shed 3 bases and J shed 9 bases, with 18 bases lying between them. This CDR3 is 15 amino acids long. The germline V gene encodes CDR1 LGHDT and CDR2 YNNKEL (reference sequence). CDR3 in DNA: TGTGCCAGCAGCCATGGACAGTTCCCAGGTAGTGAGCAGTTCTTC. It yields the protein CASSHGQFPGSEQFF.

The chain employs TRBV5-1 and TRBJ1-2; D remains ambiguous. Germline V gives CDR1 SGHRS, CDR2 YFSETQ. The CDR3 length is 14 residues. V lost 2 bases and J 1 base, leaving 9 bases between the germline ends. The chain's CDR3 is CASSFNTVNYGYTF. CDR3 DNA: TGCGCCAGCAGCTTCAATACAGTTAACTATGGCTACACCTTC.

This CDR3 is CASSPGTANSYEQYV. In nucleotides, the CDR3 is TGTGCCAGCAGCCCCGGGACAGCCAACTCCTACGAGCAGTACGTC. The V call is TRBV5-6, the J call TRBJ2-7; 7 bases line up with TRBD1. The V and J ends lost 4 bases and 0 bases, in that order; junction bases with no gene match: 7. The CDR3 runs 15 residues. Germline-derived CDR1 and CDR2 are SGHDT and YYEEEE.

The CDR3 loop is CASSNRGYGYTF. DNA of the CDR3: TGTGCCAGTAGTAACAGGGGCTACGGCTACACCTTC. This chain uses TRBV19 with TRBJ1-2, with 7 bases fitting TRBD1. Germline CDR1 and CDR2: LNHDA and SQIVND (reference sequence). This CDR3 comprises 12 residues. Trimming removed 4 bases from V and 8 bases from J; junction bases left unmatched: 4.

The chain's CDR3 is CASSLQSTSGRTGELFF. CDR3 coding DNA: TGCGCCAGCAGCTTACAGTCGACTAGCGGACGGACCGGGGAGCTGTTTTTT. The V gene is TRBV10-2, the J gene TRBJ2-2, with 9 nucleotides matching TRBD2. The CDR3 runs 17 residues. Germline V gene sequence: CDR1 WSHSY, CDR2 SAAADI. After removal of 6 bases from V and 5 bases from J, the junction contained 13 bases not matched to a gene.

The rearrangement uses TRBV5-8 and TRBJ1-3, with 7 bases matching TRBD1. This CDR3 is built from 15 residues. Unmatched junction bases numbered 9, after V lost 4 bases and J lost 5 bases. Per the germline V gene, CDR1 is SGHTS and CDR2 is YDEGEE. CDR3 DNA sequence: TGTGCCAGCAGCCGAACGACAGGGAGCCGAAACACCATATATTTT. Translated: CASSRTTGSRNTIYF.

For the CDR3, the DNA is TGTGCCACCAGTGACTATCCGAGGGCGCGGGGATACAATGAGCAGTTCTTC. Protein: CATSDYPRARGYNEQFF. The chain combines TRBV24-1 with TRBJ2-1; TRBD2 is a possible D gene (6 bases). Germline CDR1 and CDR2: KGHDR and SFDVKD. This CDR3 comprises 17 residues. V lost 4 bases, J lost 4 bases, and 19 bases lay in between.

The rearrangement links TRBV28 to TRBJ1-2; TRBD1 matches 7 bases. J was trimmed by 5 bases and V by 9 bases; bases with no gene match: 3. Per germline, CDR1 MDHEN and CDR2 SYDVKM. This CDR3 is built from 11 residues. CDR3 residues: CASQGEYGYTF. The CDR3 coding sequence is TGTGCCAGTCAGGGGGAGTATGGCTACACCTTC.

The chain carries TRBV14 and TRBJ1-2, with D possibly TRBD1 on 6 matching bases. Trimming took off 1 base at V and 4 bases at J, with 13 bases between the two ends. The CDR3 is 15 residues long. CDR1 SGHDN and CDR2 FVKESK come from the germline V gene. As DNA, the CDR3 is TGTGCCAGCAGCCAAGTAGGGGGAAATCGCTATGGCTACACCTTC. Translation gives CASSQVGGNRYGYTF.

V gene TRBV7-9 combines with J gene TRBJ2-2, with 11 bases aligning to TRBD2. Germline-derived CDR1 and CDR2 are SEHNR and FQNEAQ (reference sequence). This CDR3 is 15 amino acids long. Trimming at V came to 2 bases and at J to 7 bases, leaving 3 bases not matched to a gene. CDR3 coding DNA: TGTGCCAGCAGCTTAACTAGCGGGAGTATCGGGGAGCTGTTTTTT. It codes for CASSLTSGSIGELFF.

The chain couples TRBV7-8 to TRBJ1-2, with D maybe TRBD1 (5 bases). The CDR3 is 13 residues long. Per germline, CDR1 SGHVS and CDR2 FQNEAQ. The V gene lost 3 bases and the J gene lost 7 bases, with 12 bases spanning the gap. CDR3 bases: TGTGCCAGCAGCTTCGCGGGGCGAGGTGGCTACACCTTC. Protein sequence: CASSFAGRGGYTF.